These T cell receptor beta chains were read from a single sample in a study of blood T cell repertoires in COVID-19. Using immunoSEQ multiplex PCR, the repertoire was profiled, and TCRdb retains in-frame clones only, with some absent. The sample lists over 45,000 clones, around 82% occurring once. Sequencing was performed on peripheral blood. The receptors were sampled from a woman older than 75 with acute or convalescent COVID-19. Each CDR3 is given with its conserved first and last residue. D genes are given only for firm matches. Rows give clone size only sometimes, using once, few, many, or a class for an expanded clone.

TRBV19	.	TRBJ1-2	TRBD1	TGTGCCAGTAGTCCTCGGGACAGAGGCTACACCTTC	CASSPRDRGYTF
TRBV15	.	TRBJ2-3	.	TGTGCCACCAGTCGTACGGCGGGGGCTACAGATACGCAGTATTTT	CATSRTAGATDTQYF
TRBV11-2	few	TRBJ2-7	TRBD2	TGTGCCAGCAGTCAACTAGCGAACGAGCAGTACTTC	CASSQLANEQYF
TRBV5-6	once	TRBJ1-6	TRBD1	TGTGCCAGCAGCCCCACGGGACAGGGGGGTTCACCCCTCCACTTT	CASSPTGQGGSPLHF
TRBV28	.	TRBJ2-7	TRBD1	TGTGCCAGCAGTGACCCGACAGGGGCCTACGAGCAGTACTTC	CASSDPTGAYEQYF
TRBV19	.	TRBJ1-2	TRBD1	TGTGCCAGTAGTTTTATGGCCCGGGACAGGCCTACCTTC	CASSFMARDRPTF
TRBV28	.	TRBJ1-4	.	TGTGCCAGCAGTTTGAGGGCAACTAATGAAAAACTGTTTTTT	CASSLRATNEKLFF
TRBV5-1	.	TRBJ1-1	.	TGCGCCTCTCGACGGGGGGGAAACACTGAAGCTTTCTTT	CASRRGGNTEAFF
TRBV7-2	.	TRBJ2-2	TRBD2	TGTGCCAGCAGCCCTAGCGGGGGGGCCGCCGGGGAGCTGTTTTTT	CASSPSGGAAGELFF
TRBV27	.	TRBJ2-3	.	TGTGCCAGCAGTTCACTATTTACAGATACGCAGTATTTT	CASSSLFTDTQYF
TRBV2	.	TRBJ2-6	TRBD1	TGTGCCAGCAGCGTGACAGGGGGATCTAGAGTCTCTGGGGCCAACGTCCTGACTTTC	CASSVTGGSRVSGANVLTF
TRBV28	.	TRBJ2-7	TRBD1	TGTGCCAGCAGTTTGTCCGGGACAGGGTCATACGAGCAGTACTTC	CASSLSGTGSYEQYF
TRBV6-1	.	TRBJ2-1	TRBD2	TGTGCCAGCAGTGAAACTAGCGTGGGGAATAATGAGCAGTTCTTC	CASSETSVGNNEQFF
TRBV5-1	.	TRBJ2-3	.	TGCGCCAGCAGCCCCCGGGCATCCTGGACAGGGAGGGCGGCAGATACGCAGTATTTT	CASSPRASWTGRAADTQYF
TRBV28	.	TRBJ2-7	TRBD2	TGTGCCAGCACCCCTAGCGGGAGGAAAGAGCAGTACTTC	CASTPSGRKEQYF
TRBV7-8	once	TRBJ2-5	.	TGTGCCAGCAGCTTAGGAGACAACGACGGGTACTTC	CASSLGDNDGYF
TRBV7-6	.	TRBJ2-2	.	TGTGCCAGCAGCTTATCCTCTAGTATCACCGGGGAGCTGTTTTTT	CASSLSSSITGELFF
TRBV28	few	TRBJ1-2	.	TGTGCCAGCAGTCTACGGGGGACTGGCTACACCTTC	CASSLRGTGYTF
TRBV5-6	once	TRBJ2-3	TRBD2	TGTGCCAGCAGCTCCTTTTTCGGGACTAGCGGAAACACAGATACGCAGTATTTT	CASSSFFGTSGNTDTQYF
TRBV6-6	.	TRBJ2-1	.	TGTGCCAGCAGTACCAACCGGGCAGGGACCTACAATGAGCAGTTCTTC	CASSTNRAGTYNEQFF
TRBV5-6	.	TRBJ2-7	TRBD2	TGTGCCAGCAGGTTGAAGGAGCGGGGACTCTACGAGCAGTACTTC	CASRLKERGLYEQYF
TRBV6-2/TRBV6-3	.	TRBJ2-2	TRBD1	TGTGCCAGCAGCCGGACAGGGCGGGCCACCGGGGAGCTGTTTTTT	CASSRTGRATGELFF
TRBV7-3	.	TRBJ2-1	TRBD2	TGTGCCAGCAGCCCGGGACAGGGCCAAGGGACTAGCGGGAGGGCCGGCAATGAGCAGTTCTTC	CASSPGQGQGTSGRAGNEQFF
TRBV6-5	.	TRBJ2-5	.	TGTGCCAGCCGGGACACTCTAGGGGGGACCCAGTACTTC	CASRDTLGGTQYF
TRBV4-2	.	TRBJ2-2	.	TGTGCCAGCAGCCAAAGGGTGGCGGACTTGGGCACCGGGGAGCTGTTTTTT	CASSQRVADLGTGELFF
TRBV12-3/TRBV12-4	.	TRBJ1-3	TRBD1	TGTGCCAGCAACAGGGGCGCTGGAAACACCATATATTTT	CASNRGAGNTIYF
TRBV4-1	.	TRBJ1-4	.	TGCGCCAGTAAACCCGGTGCAACTAATGAAAAACTGTTTTTT	CASKPGATNEKLFF
TRBV11-2	.	TRBJ2-5	.	TGTGCCAGCAGCTTAGACGGCAGGGATGAGCCCCTGCCCCAAGAGACCCAGTACTTC	CASSLDGRDEPLPQETQYF
TRBV27	.	TRBJ1-1	TRBD1	TGTGCCAGCAGTTTACAGGGGGAGAACACTGAAGCTTTCTTT	CASSLQGENTEAFF
TRBV6-6	few	TRBJ2-1	.	TGTGCCAGCACCCTACTACTTGGCTCCTACAATGAGCAGTTCTTC	CASTLLLGSYNEQFF
TRBV24-1	.	TRBJ1-2	.	TGTGCCACCAGTGATTCGAACGGTTATGGCTACACCTTC	CATSDSNGYGYTF
TRBV19	once	TRBJ1-4	.	TGTGCCAGTAGTGGTCGACAGCCAACTAATGAAAAACTGTTTTTT	CASSGRQPTNEKLFF
TRBV28	.	TRBJ1-5	TRBD1	TGTGCCAGCAGGCCTCAGTTCTCCGACAGGGATCAGCCCCAGCATTTT	CASRPQFSDRDQPQHF
TRBV21-1	once	TRBJ2-3	.	TGTGCCAGCAGCAAAATGGGGCTAGCGGGAGGGTGGGATACGCAGTATTTT	CASSKMGLAGGWDTQYF
TRBV5-4	.	TRBJ2-1	TRBD2	TGTGCCAGCAGCTCCCTGGGACTAGCGGGAGGGGGTGAGCAGTTCTTC	CASSSLGLAGGGEQFF
TRBV11-2	.	TRBJ2-1	TRBD2	TGTGCCAGCAGCCCCCGGGACAGGGGGACTAGCGGGAGTGATGAGCAGTTCTTC	CASSPRDRGTSGSDEQFF
TRBV5-1	once	TRBJ2-2	TRBD1	TGCGCCAGCAGCATGGGACAGTTGAGCGGGGAGCTGTTTTTT	CASSMGQLSGELFF
TRBV7-2	.	TRBJ2-3	TRBD2	TGTGCCAGCAGCCTAGCGGGGGCTAGCACAGATACGCAGTATTTT	CASSLAGASTDTQYF
TRBV7-3	.	TRBJ2-1	TRBD2	TGTGCCAGCAGCTTAATAAGTTCGGCTAGCGGTCACAATGAGCAGTTCTTC	CASSLISSASGHNEQFF
TRBV28	.	TRBJ2-1	TRBD2	TGTGCCAGCAGTTTACCGACTAGCGGGGGGATCCTCTTTTACAATGAGCAGTTCTTC	CASSLPTSGGILFYNEQFF
TRBV18	.	TRBJ2-5	.	TGTGCCAGCTCACCACAACAGGCAGGTGGGGAGACCCAGTACTTC	CASSPQQAGGETQYF
TRBV27	.	TRBJ1-6	.	TGTGCCAGCACCCTTCCACCCCTCCACTTT	CASTLPPLHF
TRBV7-3	.	TRBJ2-1	.	TGTGCCAGCAGCCCACATGCCCTAGTTAATGAGCAGTTCTTC	CASSPHALVNEQFF
TRBV19	.	TRBJ2-7	TRBD1	TGTGCCAGTAGTCCAGGACAGGTTGCCTACGAGCAGTACTTC	CASSPGQVAYEQYF
TRBV7-9	.	TRBJ1-3	TRBD1	TGTGCCAGCAGCCCCGGACGAACGGACAGGGGCAGAAACACCATATATTTT	CASSPGRTDRGRNTIYF
TRBV3-1/TRBV3-2	.	TRBJ2-2	TRBD2	TGTGCCAGCAGCCAAGGTCTACTAGCGGGGGCCAACACCGGGGAGCTGTTTTTT	CASSQGLLAGANTGELFF
TRBV5-4	.	TRBJ1-4	.	TGTGCCAGCACCTTGACAGGCCGGTATGAAAAACTGTTTTTT	CASTLTGRYEKLFF
TRBV28	.	TRBJ1-2	TRBD1	TGTGCCAGCAGTTTGGGGCAGGGGGCCAGCTATGGCTACACCTTC	CASSLGQGASYGYTF
TRBV27	.	TRBJ1-2	TRBD1	TGTGCCAGCAGTCCACGGACAGGGGGGGGCTACACCTTC	CASSPRTGGGYTF
TRBV5-6	.	TRBJ1-3	.	TGTGCCAGCAGCTTACAGGGCCCATCTGGAAACACCATATATTTT	CASSLQGPSGNTIYF
TRBV7-9	few	TRBJ2-7	TRBD1	TGTGCCAGCAGCCCAGACAGGGGTAGCTCCTACGAGCAGTACTTC	CASSPDRGSSYEQYF